This T cell receptor (beta chain) originates from a study of blood T cells in healthy people across ages. The study's findings and limits: It was the long-lived donors that had more naive CD4+ cells and higher diversity than aged donors. Strong correlation existed between TCR beta diversity and naive T cell percentage.

A remark on this clonotype: The target antigen is unknown.

Per-sample yields of isolated PBMCs were at least 6 million. Extraction of total RNA produced a minimum of 5.5 micrograms from each sample. Primers used in a second PCR of about 7 to 12 cycles were a sample-barcoded 5' primer and a J-beta primer mix. TCRdb re-analysed the 5' RACE reads in MiXCR, keeping a single row per CDR3 protein. The table records some 1.8 million distinct CDR3 sequences, about 39% of them present only once. Trimming pared 0 bases from V and 1 base from J, leaving 12 bases between. CDR3 size: 16 residues. Germline V gene data show CDR1 as SGHTA and CDR2 as FQGNSA. V gene TRBV7-2 combines with J gene TRBJ1-2; perhaps TRBD1 as D (6 bases). Input material: blood. This sequence originates from a human donor in good health. The CDR3 region has the DNA TGTGCCAGCAGCTTAGCGCCAGGGGATGGTAACTATGGCTACACCTTC. Protein sequence: CASSLAPGDGNYGYTF.